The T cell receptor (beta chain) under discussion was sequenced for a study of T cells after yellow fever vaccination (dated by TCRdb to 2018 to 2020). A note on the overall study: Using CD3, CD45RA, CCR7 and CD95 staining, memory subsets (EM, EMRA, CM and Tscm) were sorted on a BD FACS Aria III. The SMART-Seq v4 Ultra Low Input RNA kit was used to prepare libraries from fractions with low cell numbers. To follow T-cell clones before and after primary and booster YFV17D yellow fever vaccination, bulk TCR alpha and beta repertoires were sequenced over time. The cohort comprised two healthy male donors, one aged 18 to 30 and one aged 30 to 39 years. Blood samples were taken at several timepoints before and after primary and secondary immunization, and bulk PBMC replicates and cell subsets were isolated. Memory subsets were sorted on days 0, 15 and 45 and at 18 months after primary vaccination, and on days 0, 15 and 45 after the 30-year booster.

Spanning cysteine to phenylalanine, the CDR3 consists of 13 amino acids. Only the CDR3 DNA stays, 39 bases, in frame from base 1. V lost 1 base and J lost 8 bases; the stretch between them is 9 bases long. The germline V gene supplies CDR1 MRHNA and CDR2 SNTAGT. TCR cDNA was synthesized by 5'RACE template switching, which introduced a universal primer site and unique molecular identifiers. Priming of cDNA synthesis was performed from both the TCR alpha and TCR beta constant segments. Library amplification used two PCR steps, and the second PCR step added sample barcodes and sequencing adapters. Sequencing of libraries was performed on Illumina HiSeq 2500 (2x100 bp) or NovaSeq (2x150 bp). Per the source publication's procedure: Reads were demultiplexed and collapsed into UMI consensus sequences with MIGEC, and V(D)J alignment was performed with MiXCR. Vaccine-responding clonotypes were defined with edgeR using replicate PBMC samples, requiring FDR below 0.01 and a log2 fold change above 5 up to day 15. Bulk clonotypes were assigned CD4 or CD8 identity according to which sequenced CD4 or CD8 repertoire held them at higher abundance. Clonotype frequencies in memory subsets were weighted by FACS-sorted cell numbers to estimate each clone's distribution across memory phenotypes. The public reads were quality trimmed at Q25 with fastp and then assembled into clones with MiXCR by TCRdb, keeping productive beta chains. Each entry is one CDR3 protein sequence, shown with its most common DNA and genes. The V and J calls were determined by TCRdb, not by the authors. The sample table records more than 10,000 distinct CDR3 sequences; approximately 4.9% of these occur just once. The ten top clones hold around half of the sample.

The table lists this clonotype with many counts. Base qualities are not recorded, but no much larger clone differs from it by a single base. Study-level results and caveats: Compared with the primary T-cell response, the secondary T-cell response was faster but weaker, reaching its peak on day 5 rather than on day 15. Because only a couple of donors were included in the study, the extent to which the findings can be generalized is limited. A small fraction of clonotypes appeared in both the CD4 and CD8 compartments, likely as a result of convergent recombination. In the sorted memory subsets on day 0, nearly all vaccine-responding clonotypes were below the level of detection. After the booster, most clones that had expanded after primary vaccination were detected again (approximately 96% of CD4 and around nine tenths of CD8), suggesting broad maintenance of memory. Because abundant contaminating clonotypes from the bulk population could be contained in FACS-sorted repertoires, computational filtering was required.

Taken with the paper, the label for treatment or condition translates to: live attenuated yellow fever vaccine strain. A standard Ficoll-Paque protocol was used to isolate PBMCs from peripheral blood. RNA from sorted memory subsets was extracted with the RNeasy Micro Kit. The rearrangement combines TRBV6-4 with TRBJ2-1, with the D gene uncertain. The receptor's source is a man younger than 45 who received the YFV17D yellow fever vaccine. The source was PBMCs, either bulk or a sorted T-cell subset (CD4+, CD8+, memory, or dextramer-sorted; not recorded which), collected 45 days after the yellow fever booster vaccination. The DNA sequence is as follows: TGTGCCAGCAGTGACTTCCCGTCGGATGAGCAGTTCTTC. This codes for CASSDFPSDEQFF.